Listed below are T cell receptor beta chains from one sample, sequenced in a study of patients and donors after allogeneic stem cell transplantation. A single record per CDR3 protein comes from TCRdb applying MiXCR to the RT-PCR reads. In the table there are 200,000 to 250,000 distinct CDR3 sequences, less than 15% of which are singletons. The sequencing sample was made of blood, either unsorted or a sorted T cell fraction (not recorded which). The source is a human donor who was either an allogeneic HSCT recipient or a stem cell or donor lymphocyte infusion donor (not recorded which). It is not recorded whose cells these are; they may come from a transplant donor. Each CDR3 is given with its conserved first and last residue. A D gene is named only where the DNA matches it firmly. Some rows have no size entry. The others give once, few or many, or a class for an expanded clone.

>TRBJ2-5|.|few|TRBV13
TGTGCCAGCAGCTTCAAGACAGGGAGGGCAGAGACCCAGTACTTC
CASSFKTGRAETQYF
>TRBJ1-6|.|few|TRBV5-1
TGCGCCAGCAGCTTGGAGACGGCTAACTATAATTCACCCCTCCACTTT
CASSLETANYNSPLHF
>TRBJ2-3|TRBD2|few|TRBV29-1
TGCAGCGTTGGGACTAGCGGAGATACGCAGTATTTT
CSVGTSGDTQYF
>TRBJ1-1|.|few|TRBV25-1
TGTGCCAGCAGTGGATCAACAGGGAAGAACACTGAAGCTTTCTTT
CASSGSTGKNTEAFF
>TRBJ1-1|.|.|TRBV20-1
TGCAGTGCTAGAGTTTTGGTAAGGACGAACACTGAAGCTTTCTTT
CSARVLVRTNTEAFF
>TRBJ2-4|.|.|TRBV18
TGTGCCAGCTCACCAATGGGGAGTTGGGCCAAAAACATTCAGTACTTC
CASSPMGSWAKNIQYF
>TRBJ1-2|.|.|TRBV6-1
TGTGCCAGCAGTGGCGGACAGAGAGCCTATGGCTACACCTTC
CASSGGQRAYGYTF
>TRBJ1-2|.|many|TRBV29-1
TGCAGCGTATACGGGGCTAATGGCTACACCTTC
CSVYGANGYTF
>TRBJ2-2|.|many|TRBV4-3
TGCGCCAGCAGCCTAAAAACAGGGCCCGGGGAGCTGTTTTTT
CASSLKTGPGELFF
>TRBJ2-3|.|.|TRBV12-3/TRBV12-4
TGTGCCAGCAGTTTAGGAGAATCAGGGGGCACAGATACGCAGTATTTT
CASSLGESGGTDTQYF
>TRBJ2-5|.|.|TRBV7-2
TGTGCCAGCAGCCCAAGAAGTCAGACCCAGTACTTC
CASSPRSQTQYF
>TRBJ1-5|.|.|TRBV20-1
TGCAGTGCCCGACAGGTCTTGGTGGGCAATCAGCCCCAGCATTTT
CSARQVLVGNQPQHF
>TRBJ1-2|.|few|TRBV6-2/TRBV6-3
TGTGCCAGCAGTTCCAACAGGGCGGCTGGCTACACCTTC
CASSSNRAAGYTF
>TRBJ2-1|.|many|TRBV6-1
TGTGCCAGCAGTGGACAGGTTTATGAGCAGTTCTTC
CASSGQVYEQFF
>TRBJ2-7|TRBD1|many|TRBV29-1
TGCAGCGTGAGGACAGGGCTAACCTACGAGCAGTACTTC
CSVRTGLTYEQYF
>TRBJ2-3|TRBD1|.|TRBV14
TGTGCCAGCAGCCATGTCAGGGGGCAAGGGTCAGATACGCAGTATTTT
CASSHVRGQGSDTQYF
>TRBJ2-7|TRBD1|few|TRBV18
TGTGCCAGCTCACCACCGATCGGACAGGGTTCCTACGAGCAGTACTTC
CASSPPIGQGSYEQYF
>TRBJ2-3|.|many|TRBV5-1
TGCGCCAGCAGCAGGACCCACCGGGACAACACAGATACGCAGTATTTT
CASSRTHRDNTDTQYF
>TRBJ1-2|.|few|TRBV20-1
TGCAGTGCTAGAGCCAGGGGATCAACTAACTATGGCTACACCTTC
CSARARGSTNYGYTF
>TRBJ1-6|.|.|TRBV2
TGTGCCAGCTCGGCCACCCCTAATTCACCCCTCCACTTT
CASSATPNSPLHF
>TRBJ2-1|TRBD2|few|TRBV25-1
TGTGCCAGCAGTGATACCGTTATCGGGCTAGCGGCCAATGAGCAGTTCTTC
CASSDTVIGLAANEQFF
>TRBJ1-2|.|many|TRBV4-3
TGCGCCAGCAGCCAATCCTTACAGGGTTCCGGCTACACCTTC
CASSQSLQGSGYTF
>TRBJ2-2|TRBD1|.|TRBV12-5
TGTGCTAGTGGTTTGCCGGGGACAGGGATCACCGGGGAGCTGTTTTTT
CASGLPGTGITGELFF
>TRBJ2-4|TRBD2|few|TRBV11-2
TGTGCCAGCAGCTTAGGTGTACGGGGGACTAGAGCCAAAAACATTCAGTACTTC
CASSLGVRGTRAKNIQYF
>TRBJ1-6|TRBD1|.|TRBV12-3/TRBV12-4
TGTGCCAGCAGCACAACGGGACAGGGGAGTTCACCCCTCCACTTT
CASSTTGQGSSPLHF
>TRBJ2-3|.|few|TRBV9
TGTGCCAGCAGCGTTAGCAGTTGGGGCGCAGATACGCAGTATTTT
CASSVSSWGADTQYF
>TRBJ2-7|TRBD1|.|TRBV28
TGTGCCAGCAGTTTGCAGGACAGGGGGAAGCAGTACTTC
CASSLQDRGKQYF
>TRBJ1-5|.|many|TRBV2
TGTGCCAGCAGTCTCTTCCGACAAAATAGCAATCAGCCCCAGCATTTT
CASSLFRQNSNQPQHF
>TRBJ2-4|TRBD2|few|TRBV4-3
TGCGCCAGCAGCCAAGAATCGAGACTAGCGGGGGGAGGCAAAAACATTCAGTACTTC
CASSQESRLAGGGKNIQYF
>TRBJ2-3|.|.|TRBV24-1
TGTGCCACCAGTGCGTGGGATACGCAGTATTTT
CATSAWDTQYF
>TRBJ2-1|.|many|TRBV6-6
TGTGCCAGCAGTTACTCACTTGTTATGGGGCTCTTC
CASSYSLVMGLF
>TRBJ2-7|.|many|TRBV20-1
TGCAGTGCCGGGGAGACGGGACGGTACGAGCAGTACTTC
CSAGETGRYEQYF
>TRBJ2-3|.|many|TRBV5-1
TGCGCCAGCAGCCCTGGTGGTAGCGGCAGCACAGATACGCAGTATTTT
CASSPGGSGSTDTQYF
>TRBJ1-1|TRBD1|many|TRBV29-1
TGCAGCGTTGTGGGACAGTGGGAAGCTTTCTTT
CSVVGQWEAFF
>TRBJ2-5|.|few|TRBV20-1
TGCAGTGCCGCCGGAGAAGAGACCCAGTACTTC
CSAAGEETQYF
>TRBJ2-5|.|many|TRBV12-3/TRBV12-4
TGTGCCAGCAGTTTAGACAGTCTGAGGACCTCGCAAGAGACCCAGTACTTC
CASSLDSLRTSQETQYF
>TRBJ2-3|TRBD2|few|TRBV11-1
TGTGCCAGCAGCCGTAGCGGGAGAGTGGATACGCAGTATTTT
CASSRSGRVDTQYF
>TRBJ1-1|.|many|TRBV12-3/TRBV12-4
TGTGCCAGCAGTCCGTTGGGGGGCATCCACACTGAAGCTTTCTTT
CASSPLGGIHTEAFF
>TRBJ2-2|.|few|TRBV5-1
TGCGCCAGCAGCTTGGGGTCAGACACCGGGGAGCTGTTTTTT
CASSLGSDTGELFF
>TRBJ2-3|.|.|TRBV20-1
TGCAGTGCTAGACGTCAAATCGCTAGCACAGATACGCAGTATTTT
CSARRQIASTDTQYF
>TRBJ2-7|TRBD1|many|TRBV5-1
TGCGCCAGCAGCCGAGGGACAGGTATTACCTACGAGCAGTACTTC
CASSRGTGITYEQYF
>TRBJ2-4|.|few|TRBV5-4
TGTGCCAGCAGCTTGATGGCGGGGACGGACAATCTAGCCAAAAACATTCAGTACTTC
CASSLMAGTDNLAKNIQYF
>TRBJ1-5|.|.|TRBV6-1
TGTGCCAGCAGTGAAAACAGGGTGGGCAATCAGCCCCAGCATTTT
CASSENRVGNQPQHF